The sequence of this TCR beta chain was determined in a study of cytomegalovirus exposure and HLA in healthy donors. Primers for the PCR totalled 60 Vbeta and 13 Jbeta. Clones were sequenced by immunoSEQ multiplex PCR, and TCRdb holds only the in-frame ones, with some missing. The data contain fewer than 200,000 clones, around 77% of them seen just once; the ten biggest clones take up 2.4%. This clone was detected once. The antigen is undetermined. The germline V gene has CDR1 MNHEY and CDR2 SVGAGI. Trimming at V came to 4 bases and at J to 4 bases, leaving 3 bases not matched to a gene. CDR3 length: 14 residues. Overall study results and limits: Some V segments (TRBV6-2 and TRBV6-3 among them) were excluded as indistinguishable. Roughly even sequencing depth across donors was the assumption behind the presence/absence analyses. Three chains tied to CMV proved CMV antigen-specific in vitro.

Sequencing was performed on PBMCs. The chain is built from TRBV6-5 and TRBJ2-5, with 10 bases aligning to TRBD1. The clonotype was recovered from a man aged 55-75 years in good health and CMV-seronegative. The CDR3 DNA is TGTGCCAGCAGTTGGACAGGGGGAAGAGAGACCCAGTACTTC. Translated: CASSWTGGRETQYF.